This TCR beta chain is from a study of beta chain features in type 1 diabetes. Study information: There were around 100,000,000 sorted cells examined across all samples.

Expressed TCRB transcripts were sequenced after all isolated RNA was converted to cDNA. This table comes from immunoSEQ multiplex PCR, and its TCRdb copy is limited to in-frame clones, with some not included. In the table there are around 180,000 clones, about 13% of which are singletons. Germline V CDR1 and CDR2: SGHDT, YYEEEE. The ends were cut back, 1 base at V and 4 bases at J, with 9 bases in the middle. CDR3 length equals 13 residues. The sequenced sample was central memory CD4+ T cells from blood. The chain is built from TRBV5-6 and TRBJ2-7; D perhaps matches TRBD1 (6 bases). The receptor comes from a woman aged 18-35 years in good health. CDR3 in amino acids: CASSLTGQYEQYF. CDR3 DNA sequence: TGTGCCAGCAGCTTGACAGGGCAATACGAGCAGTACTTC.